These T cell receptor beta chains were read from a single sample in a study of shared clonotypes between healthy human individuals. Profiled with immunoSEQ multiplex PCR; TCRdb holds only in-frame clones, not every one. The sample lists around 2.5 million clones; approximately 93% were seen once. The sample consisted of naive CD4+ T cells from PBMCs. These receptors were collected from a man aged 18 to 30 in good health. Some clones in this sample may be carry-over from other donors' samples. CDR3s include the opening cysteine and the closing phenylalanine or tryptophan. D genes are given only for firm matches. Clone size is stated in some rows and not others, as once, few, many or a class when expanded.

j_gene	abundance	d_gene	v_gene	CDR3aa	CDR3nt
TRBJ2-7	once	-	TRBV19	CASKNSGGRPHEQYF	TGTGCCAGTAAGAATAGCGGAGGGCGGCCCCACGAGCAGTACTTC
TRBJ1-1	-	-	TRBV7-2	CASNQISTEGEAFF	TGTGCCAGCAACCAAATTTCCACGGAGGGTGAAGCTTTCTTT
TRBJ2-7	-	-	TRBV7-9	CASSPRQTYEQYF	TGTGCCAGCAGCCCCCGACAGACCTACGAGCAGTACTTC
TRBJ2-6	-	-	TRBV6-1	CASSDRTGANVLTF	TGTGCCAGCAGCGACAGAACTGGGGCCAACGTCCTGACTTTC
TRBJ1-1	-	TRBD1	TRBV5-4	CASSSGQPNTEAFF	TGTGCCAGCAGCTCGGGACAGCCTAACACTGAAGCTTTCTTT
TRBJ1-2	-	-	TRBV7-8	CASSLGRGGYGYTF	TGTGCCAGCAGCTTAGGCCGGGGTGGCTATGGCTACACCTTC
TRBJ2-2	-	-	TRBV4-1	CASSQDGLAANTGELFF	TGCGCCAGCAGCCAAGATGGGTTAGCGGCGAACACCGGGGAGCTGTTTTTT
TRBJ1-1	-	TRBD1	TRBV5-6	CASSLAQGAVGTTEAFF	TGTGCCAGCAGCCTGGCACAGGGGGCAGTGGGGACCACTGAAGCTTTCTTT
TRBJ1-5	-	-	TRBV23-1	CASSQSSNRRNQPQHF	TGCGCCAGCAGTCAATCATCGAACAGGCGCAATCAGCCCCAGCATTTT
TRBJ2-1	-	TRBD2	TRBV19	CASSGGLAGGYEQFF	TGTGCCAGTAGTGGCGGACTAGCGGGAGGATATGAGCAGTTCTTC
TRBJ2-1	-	-	TRBV7-6	CASSLVGGREFF	TGTGCCAGCAGCTTAGTAGGGGGGAGAGAGTTCTTC
TRBJ2-1	-	-	TRBV25-1	CASSEYRTLTSSQFF	TGTGCCAGCAGTGAATACCGGACCCTTACGAGCTCCCAGTTCTTC
TRBJ1-5	-	-	TRBV19	CASSPPLVQAQPQHF	TGTGCCAGTAGCCCGCCGTTGGTCCAAGCTCAGCCCCAGCATTTT
TRBJ2-2	-	-	TRBV6-5	CASRVGTRTGELFF	TGTGCCAGCAGAGTTGGGACAAGAACCGGGGAGCTGTTTTTT
TRBJ1-5	-	TRBD1	TRBV6-5	CASSTLRQGEGPQHF	TGTGCCAGCAGTACGCTAAGACAGGGGGAGGGGCCCCAGCATTTT
TRBJ1-1	few	-	TRBV30	CAWSEVGEEAFF	TGTGCCTGGAGTGAAGTGGGGGAGGAAGCTTTCTTT
TRBJ1-4	-	-	TRBV27	CASIEAGGEKLFF	TGTGCCAGCATAGAAGCTGGGGGTGAAAAACTGTTTTTT
TRBJ2-7	-	-	TRBV6-1	CASKWDGAYEQYF	TGTGCCAGCAAATGGGACGGTGCCTACGAGCAGTACTTC
TRBJ1-1	-	-	TRBV29-1	CSVDLGTEAFF	TGCAGCGTTGACCTGGGTACTGAAGCTTTCTTT
TRBJ2-5	-	-	TRBV25-1	CASSVFGLARATGWYF	TGTGCCAGCAGTGTTTTTGGTCTCGCCCGGGCCACCGGTTGGTACTTC